This is a list of T cell receptor beta chains from one sample in a study of spatial heterogeneity in lung cancer. Using its own MiXCR run on the 5' RACE reads, TCRdb lists one record per CDR3 protein. The sample gives roughly 91,000 distinct CDR3 sequences, roughly a fifth of which show up once; roughly 6% is in the top ten. Source: PBMCs, taken at surgery. The receptors come from a male donor with early-stage non-small cell lung cancer. The CDR3 runs from the conserved cysteine through the conserved F or W. Fields, in order: D gene, J gene, CDR3 length, clone size, V gene, CDR3 DNA, CDR3 protein. D genes are given only for firm matches. Size is omitted from some rows. Given values are once, few, many or a class for expanded clones.

>-|TRBJ2-5|14|many|TRBV5-1
TGCGCCAGCAGCTTGCAACCGGGGCAAGAGACCCAGTACTTC
CASSLQPGQETQYF
>-|TRBJ2-5|16|-|TRBV9
TGTGCCAGCAGCCCCCGGGACTGGAACACCCCAGAGACCCAGTACTTC
CASSPRDWNTPETQYF
>TRBD2|TRBJ2-7|15|many|TRBV7-2
TGTGCCAGCAGCTTAGGAGCGGGGGAAGGCTACGAGCAGTACTTC
CASSLGAGEGYEQYF
>-|TRBJ2-3|17|few|TRBV13
TGTGCCAGCAGCCCGGAGACAACCTACTCTAGCACAGATACGCAGTATTTT
CASSPETTYSSTDTQYF
>-|TRBJ2-7|13|few|TRBV14
TGTGCCAGCAGCCAAGGGCCCCCGGAAGGAAAGTACTTC
CASSQGPPEGKYF
>-|TRBJ1-3|15|few|TRBV7-6
TGTGCCAGCAGCCCACGCAGGGGCGCGGGAAACACCATATATTTT
CASSPRRGAGNTIYF
>-|TRBJ1-5|16|many|TRBV9
TGTGCCAGCAGCCCCGGCGCCTGGAGTAGCAATCAGCCCCAGCATTTT
CASSPGAWSSNQPQHF
>-|TRBJ2-2|14|many|TRBV11-1
TGTGCCAGCAGCCCTACAGCGGTTGACGGGGAGCTGTTTTTT
CASSPTAVDGELFF
>TRBD1|TRBJ1-2|13|-|TRBV2
TGTGCCAGCATTAAACAGGGGAGCTATGGCTACACCTTC
CASIKQGSYGYTF
>TRBD1|TRBJ2-7|16|few|TRBV25-1
TGTGCCAGCAGTTCCTCTAGGGGACAGGGGCCGGTAGGGCAGTACTTC
CASSSSRGQGPVGQYF
>TRBD2|TRBJ2-1|15|many|TRBV11-2
TGTGCCAGCAGCCCACCAGCGGGGGGGCCTCGGGAGCAGTTCTTC
CASSPPAGGPREQFF
>-|TRBJ2-3|18|few|TRBV28
TGTGCCAGCAGTTCCCCGGCGCGGGGTAGGGGTAGGGCAGATACGCAGTATTTT
CASSSPARGRGRADTQYF
>TRBD1|TRBJ1-1|13|-|TRBV6-4
TGTGCCAGCAGTGTTGACAGGGGAAAGCAAGCTTTCTTT
CASSVDRGKQAFF
>-|TRBJ2-3|11|few|TRBV5-1
TGCGCCAGCAGCTTTGCAGATACGCAGTATTTT
CASSFADTQYF
>TRBD1|TRBJ1-5|15|few|TRBV7-8
TGTGCCAGCAGCCCAGGGGGACACGTCAATCAGCCCCAGCATTTT
CASSPGGHVNQPQHF
>-|TRBJ1-2|13|many|TRBV27
TGTGCCAGCAGTCCGGACAGAAAATATGGCTACACCTTC
CASSPDRKYGYTF
>-|TRBJ2-1|13|-|TRBV4-2
TGTGCCAGCAGCCAAGGGAGGGCCAATGAGCAGTTCTTC
CASSQGRANEQFF
>-|TRBJ2-3|13|few|TRBV29-1
TGCAGCACTTATACAGGGAACACAGATACGCAGTATTTT
CSTYTGNTDTQYF
>-|TRBJ2-3|13|-|TRBV7-6
TGTGCCAGCAGCCGGGACCAGAGGAAGACGCAGTATTTT
CASSRDQRKTQYF
>TRBD1|TRBJ1-4|16|-|TRBV4-3
TGCGCCAGCAGCCAAGAAGGGACAGGGCTAAATGAAAAACTGTTTTTT
CASSQEGTGLNEKLFF